Below, 21 T cell receptor beta chains from the same sample are listed, as sequenced in a study of OX40 agonist ivuxolimab in advanced cancers. Here immunoSEQ multiplex PCR was the method, and the copy in TCRdb shows in-frame clones only, minus some. The sample includes tens of thousands of clones, 75% to 90% of them seen just once. Sequences were derived from CD4+ or CD8+ T cells sorted from blood, sampled in a trial of the OX40 agonist ivuxolimab. Receptors originate from an adult with an advanced solid tumor such as melanoma, head and neck, liver or kidney cancer.

The gene calls are TRBV6-1 and TRBJ2-5; 9 bases line up with TRBD1. The CDR3 is 13 amino acids. Trimming at V came to 6 bases and at J to 5 bases, leaving 4 bases not matched to a gene. Germline values: CDR1 MNHNS, CDR2 SASEGT. CDR3 sequence: CASRPTGGETQYF. The CDR3 bases are TGTGCCAGCAGACCTACAGGGGGCGAGACCCAGTACTTC.

The chain is built from TRBV11-2 and TRBJ2-7, with TRBD2 matching over 9 bases. The CDR3 extends over 18 amino acids. Trimming at V came to 5 bases and at J to 2 bases, leaving 16 bases not matched to a gene. Germline assignment: CDR1 SGHAT and CDR2 FQNNGV. The CDR3 loop reads CASSRTTGASGNAYEQYF. DNA for the CDR3: TGTGCCAGCAGCCGTACCACAGGGGCTAGCGGGAATGCCTACGAGCAGTACTTC.

The J gene is TRBJ2-2, the V gene TRBV19; D is possibly TRBD1 (5 bases). The germline CDR1 and CDR2 sequences are LNHDA and SQIVND (reference sequence). The length of the CDR3 is 13 residues. V dropped 3 bases and J dropped 7 bases, with 9 bases sitting between them. In nucleotides, the CDR3 is TGTGCCAGTAGTATGGGGCGGCTCGGGGAGCTGTTTTTT. This encodes CASSMGRLGELFF.

The V call is TRBV5-6, the J call TRBJ1-2; D uncertain. CDR3 length: 13 amino acids. The V end was cut by 4 bases, the J end by 3 bases, with 10 bases between. The germline V gene encodes CDR1 SGHDT and CDR2 YYEEEE. The CDR3 sequence is CASSAGPDYGYTF. The DNA of the CDR3 is TGTGCCAGCAGCGCGGGTCCTGACTATGGCTACACCTTC.

A single count supports this clone. The chain links TRBV6-1 to TRBJ1-1, with 7 bases matching TRBD1. The CDR3 has 15 residues. Germline V gene data show CDR1 as MNHNS and CDR2 as SASEGT. V trimming: 4 bases; J trimming: 7 bases; junction bases outside the gene matches: 12. The CDR3 sequence is CASSVAQGGHFEAFF. In DNA, the CDR3 is TGTGCCAGCAGTGTTGCGCAGGGGGGGCACTTTGAAGCTTTCTTT.

The rearrangement links TRBV6-1 to TRBJ2-5; a weak D match, TRBD2 (5 bases). Germline V lookup: CDR1 MNHNS, CDR2 SASEGT. With 0 bases removed from V and 1 base from J, the gap between germline ends came to 12 bases. This CDR3 comprises 16 residues. CDR3 amino acids: CASSEAFGRGQETQYF. The DNA for the CDR3 is TGTGCCAGCAGTGAAGCATTCGGACGGGGCCAAGAGACCCAGTACTTC.

The chain has TRBV5-1 and TRBJ2-3; unclear D gene. V dropped 3 bases and J dropped 6 bases, with 17 bases sitting between them. This CDR3 is 15 amino acids long. CDR1 SGHRS and CDR2 YFSETQ come from the germline V gene. The CDR3 DNA follows: TGCGCCAGCAGCTCGGACGGTAACGGGTTCGATACGCAGTATTTT. Its translation: CASSSDGNGFDTQYF.

The V call is TRBV7-2, the J call TRBJ2-3; TRBD2 matches at 12 bases. V trimming: 3 bases; J trimming: 2 bases; junction bases outside the gene matches: 6. CDR1 is SGHTA and CDR2 is FQGNSA in the germline V gene. The length of the CDR3 is 17 residues. CDR3 residues: CASSLGLAGPFTDTQYF. The CDR3 nucleotides read TGTGCCAGCAGCTTGGGACTAGCGGGTCCGTTCACAGATACGCAGTATTTT.

As for this clone: The sample contains more than one DNA sequence encoding this CDR3. The chain is built from TRBV5-1 and TRBJ2-5; 11 bases are shared with TRBD2. This CDR3 has 16 residues. Germline CDR1 and CDR2: SGHRS and YFSETQ. Unmatched junction bases numbered 3, after V lost 0 bases and J lost 2 bases. The CDR3 is CASSLAGTSGQETQYF. CDR3 nucleotides: TGCGCCAGCAGCTTGGCGGGGACTAGCGGACAAGAGACCCAGTACTTC.

J is TRBJ2-3 and V is TRBV7-6; 11 bases fit TRBD2. This CDR3 is built from 16 residues. V lost 5 bases, J lost 2 bases, and 6 bases stayed unmatched. In germline, CDR1 is SGHVS, CDR2 FNYEAQ. The CDR3 here is CASSTGTSGTTDTQYF. CDR3 in DNA: TGTGCCAGCAGCACGGGGACTAGCGGAACCACAGATACGCAGTATTTT. Using reference TRBV7-6 and TRBJ2-3 for the parts outside the CDR3, the full variable domain is GAGVSQSPRYKVTKRGQDVALRCDPISGHVSLYWYRQALGQGPEFLTYFNYEAQQDKSGLPNDRFSAERPEGSISTLTIQRTEQRDSAMYRCASSTGTSGTTDTQYFGPGTRLTVL.

The chain joins TRBV7-2 to TRBJ2-2; a possible D gene is TRBD2 (6 bases). V lost 5 bases to trimming and J lost 4 bases, with 11 bases between them. The CDR3 spans 14 residues. The germline V gene has CDR1 SGHTA and CDR2 FQGNSA. The CDR3 sequence: CASSPTSFTGELFF. The DNA for the CDR3 is TGTGCCAGCAGCCCGACTAGTTTCACCGGGGAGCTGTTTTTT. Looking up the rest from reference TRBV7-2 and TRBJ2-2 gives the full variable domain: GAGVSQSPSNKVTEKGKDVELRCDPISGHTALYWYRQSLGQGLEFLIYFQGNSAPDKSGLPSDRFSAERTGGSVSTLTIQRTQQEDSAVYLCASSPTSFTGELFFGEGSRLTVL.

In this sample, this clone turned up once. The rearrangement joins TRBV5-1 to TRBJ2-1; D remains ambiguous. The CDR3 consists of 12 residues. Germline V gene lookup returns CDR1 SGHRS and CDR2 YFSETQ. Trimming took 3 bases from V and 8 from J, leaving 9 bases between them. The chain's CDR3 is CASSSPQDEQFF. The CDR3 region has the DNA TGCGCCAGCAGCTCCCCGCAAGATGAGCAGTTCTTC.

The gene calls are TRBV7-8 and TRBJ2-5, with D perhaps matching TRBD1 (5 bases). The CDR3 has 16 residues. Trimming took off 1 base at V and 2 bases at J, with 14 bases between the two ends. Germline V gene lookup returns CDR1 SGHVS and CDR2 FQNEAQ. The CDR3 bases are TGTGCCAGCAGCTTAGGTGTAACAGGCGGACAAGAGACCCAGTACTTC. This gives the protein CASSLGVTGGQETQYF. The entire variable domain, with the rest obtained from reference TRBV7-8 and TRBJ2-5, is as follows: GAGVSQSPRYKVAKRGQDVALRCDPISGHVSLFWYQQALGQGPEFLTYFQNEAQLDKSGLPSDRFFAERPEGSVSTLKIQRTQQEDSAVYLCASSLGVTGGQETQYFGPGTRLLVL.

The rearrangement joins TRBV30 to TRBJ1-2, with 9 positions matching TRBD1. The CDR3 extends over 13 amino acids. V dropped 6 bases and J dropped 2; count of bases not matched to a gene: 4. The V gene's germline CDR1 is GTSNPN and CDR2 SVGIG (reference sequence). The CDR3 reads CACGTGINYGYTF. The CDR3 DNA reads TGTGCCTGCGGGACAGGGATAAACTATGGCTACACCTTC.

The chain has TRBV10-3 and TRBJ2-5; no clear D. V lost 2 bases, J lost 5 bases, and 6 bases lay in between. CDR3 length: 12 amino acids. The V gene's germline CDR1 is ENHRY and CDR2 SYGVKD. The CDR3 reads CAISEPRETQYF. The CDR3 DNA reads TGTGCCATCAGTGAGCCCCGGGAGACCCAGTACTTC.

The rearrangement links TRBV9 to TRBJ2-5, with 8 bases that match TRBD1. With V trimmed by 4 bases and J by 1 base, 9 bases remained unmatched. The CDR3 totals 16 residues. Germline V CDR1 and CDR2: SGDLS, YYNGEE. CDR3 nucleotide sequence: TGTGCCAGCAGCCCTCGGACAGGGAGGTCCCAAGAGACCCAGTACTTC. It is translated as CASSPRTGRSQETQYF.

J is TRBJ2-2 and V is TRBV7-8; TRBD1 matches 10 bases. Per germline, CDR1 SGHVS and CDR2 FQNEAQ. With V trimmed by 5 bases and J by 5 bases, 8 bases remained unmatched. The CDR3 contains 16 residues. Written as DNA, the CDR3 is TGTGCCAGCAGCCCGGCATGGGACAGGGGAACCGGGGAGCTGTTTTTT. Protein product: CASSPAWDRGTGELFF. The variable domain in full, with the rest retrieved from reference TRBV7-8 and TRBJ2-2, is GAGVSQSPRYKVAKRGQDVALRCDPISGHVSLFWYQQALGQGPEFLTYFQNEAQLDKSGLPSDRFFAERPEGSVSTLKIQRTQQEDSAVYLCASSPAWDRGTGELFFGEGSRLTVL.

The rearrangement uses TRBV28 and TRBJ2-7; D ambiguous. CDR3 length: 14 residues. Per germline, CDR1 MDHEN and CDR2 SYDVKM. V was clipped by 4 bases and J by 0 bases, with 10 bases between them. This CDR3 is CASSSPSVSYEQYF. As DNA, the CDR3 is TGTGCCAGCAGTTCCCCCAGCGTCTCCTACGAGCAGTACTTC.

V gene TRBV29-1 combines with J gene TRBJ2-3, with 10 bases fitting TRBD2. This CDR3 spans 14 amino acids. Germline loops: CDR1 SQVTM, CDR2 ANQGSEA. After removal of 5 bases from V and 1 base from J, the junction contained 3 bases not matched to a gene. This chain's CDR3 is CSVSLAGGTDTQYF. The CDR3 DNA follows: TGCAGCGTTAGTCTAGCGGGAGGCACAGATACGCAGTATTTT.

The chain is built from TRBV14 and TRBJ2-7; D gene unclear. In germline, CDR1 is SGHDN, CDR2 FVKESK. The CDR3 consists of 11 residues. V lost 3 bases and J lost 2, with 2 bases in between. DNA of the CDR3: TGTGCCAGCAGCCAGACCTACGAGCAGTACTTC. Its translation: CASSQTYEQYF.

The genes are TRBV14 and TRBJ1-2, with D uncertain. V was cut by 6 bases and J by 6 bases, with 8 bases left in between. Per the germline V gene, CDR1 is SGHDN and CDR2 is FVKESK. There are 11 residues in the CDR3. Here the CDR3 DNA reads TGTGCCAGCAGTAAGCGGAATGGCTACACCTTC. Protein: CASSKRNGYTF.